These T cell receptor beta chains were read from a single sample in a study of OX40 agonist ivuxolimab in advanced cancers. Sequencing used immunoSEQ multiplex PCR; TCRdb keeps in-frame clones, though not all of them. The repertoire includes about 46,000 clones, 88% of them detected once, and 45% to 70% sits in the top ten. The source material was CD4+ or CD8+ T cells sorted from blood, sampled in a trial of the OX40 agonist ivuxolimab. The receptors were sampled from an adult with an advanced solid tumor such as melanoma, head and neck, liver or kidney cancer. The CDR3 runs from the conserved cysteine through the conserved F or W.

CDR3: CATSSIGGGTEAFF; V: TRBV15; J: TRBJ1-1
CDR3: CASNPPGQGPVDYEQYF; V: TRBV2; J: TRBJ2-7
CDR3: CASSLAGGHETQYF; V: TRBV7-9; J: TRBJ2-5